This note documents a single TCR beta chain sequence. Antigen: not known. This PCR relied on a set of 60 Vbeta primers and 13 Jbeta primers. Repertoires were generated with immunoSEQ multiplex PCR, while TCRdb's copy carries only in-frame clones and drops some. The sample's table shows 200,000 or so clones. The sample originates from a study of cytomegalovirus exposure and HLA in healthy donors. Study-wide results and limits: When analyzed later, a missense DCLRE1C variant was found to be linked to TCR beta V- and J-gene trimming.

CDR1 and CDR2 from the germline V gene are GTSNPN and SVGIG (reference sequence). The CDR3 is 17 amino acids. V was pared by 8 bases and J by 4 bases, with 29 bases between. Sequences were obtained from PBMCs. This receptor was taken from a boy under 18 in good health and CMV-seronegative. The gene calls are TRBV30 and TRBJ1-2, with D possibly TRBD1 on 6 matching bases. The DNA for the CDR3 is TGTGCCCAAACGGGAGGGGGACGGAATTTCGGGGGCTATGGCTACACCTTC. It codes for CAQTGGGRNFGGYGYTF. The full variable domain, its missing parts supplied by reference TRBV30 and TRBJ1-2, is SQTIHQWPATLVQPVGSPLSLECTVEGTSNPNLYWYRQAAGRGLQLLFYSVGIGQISSEVPQNLSASRPQDRQFILSSKKLLLSDSGFYLCAQTGGGRNFGGYGYTFGSGTRLTVV.